This T cell receptor beta chain appears in the sequencing data of a study of cytomegalovirus exposure and HLA in healthy donors. Study-wide results and caveats: TCR beta chains numbering more than 150 were designated cytomegalovirus-associated. There were a few CMV-associated chains whose specificity for CMV antigens was confirmed in vitro. The tendency of first-cohort TCR clusters to co-occur in the 100 to 150 validation repertoires was identified by a subsequent analysis.

The donors were members of the approximately 110-subject validation cohort (separate from the roughly 680-subject first cohort). Here immunoSEQ multiplex PCR was the method, and the copy in TCRdb shows in-frame clones only, minus some. The data contain about 84,000 clones, more than 75% of them singletons. Germline V CDR1 and CDR2: MNHEY, SVGAGI. The V end was cut by 6 bases, the J end by 6 bases, with 14 bases between. This CDR3 spans 13 amino acids. There are a few counts of this clone. As yet, its antigen is unknown. Source material: PBMCs. The gene calls are TRBV6-5 and TRBJ1-1; maybe TRBD1 (5 bases). The receptor comes from a man aged 25-45 years in good health and CMV-seronegative. CDR3 coding DNA: TGTGCCAGCAGGCGGTCGGGGGGAGCTGAAGCTTTCTTT. Its translation is CASRRSGGAEAFF.